The clone carrying this T cell receptor beta chain was counted between two and nine times. The antigen remains undetermined. Other DNA sequences from this sample encode an identical CDR3 as well. The data were taken from a study of Ad26.COV2.S vaccination and SARS-CoV-2 variants. The table came from immunoSEQ multiplex PCR; TCRdb's copy has only in-frame clones and leaves some out. This table holds over 110,000 clones, 86% found once. Germline CDR1 reads MNHEY; CDR2 reads SVGAGI. V lost 5 bases and J lost 4; bases outside the gene matches: 5. The CDR3 has 15 residues. Overall study findings and caveats: Using TCR breadth and depth analyses may have led to underestimated total T cell responses. Breadth of non-spike TCRs did not differ between vaccinees and placebo recipients. Vaccinees showed greater spike-specific TCR breadth than placebo recipients.

The sequence came from a human donor who had recovered from COVID-19. The chain couples TRBV6-5 to TRBJ1-5; 10 bases are shared with TRBD1. Material: peripheral blood, obtained after recovery from COVID-19. CDR3 sequence reads: CASSLDRGGNQPQHF. CDR3 in DNA: TGTGCCAGCAGTCTGGACAGGGGGGGAAATCAGCCCCAGCATTTT.